The following is a TCR beta chain sequence with its context. Profiled with immunoSEQ multiplex PCR; TCRdb holds only in-frame clones, not every one. The sample lists fewer than 80,000 clones, 65% to 90% occurring once. Germline CDR1 SGHRS, CDR2 YFSETQ. The CDR3 covers 15 residues. J lost 1 base, V lost 3 bases, and 5 bases had no gene match. The data are from a study of technical replicates of blood from a few donors. The chain couples TRBV5-1 to TRBJ1-2; 8 positions agree with TRBD1. The sequencing sample was made of PBMCs. The TCR originated in a human donor in good health. Some clones in this sample may be carry-over from other donors' samples. The CDR3 DNA is TGCGCCAGCAGCTCCGGGACAGGAGATAACTATGGCTACACCTTC. As protein: CASSSGTGDNYGYTF. The full variable domain, rest sourced from reference TRBV5-1 and TRBJ1-2, is KAGVTQTPRYLIKTRGQQVTLSCSPISGHRSVSWYQQTPGQGLQFLFEYFSETQRNKGNFPGRFSGRQFSNSRSEMNVSTLELGDSALYLCASSSGTGDNYGYTFGSGTRLTVV.